Presented here are 16 T cell receptor beta chains from one specimen sequenced in a study of blood T cell repertoires in COVID-19 (dated by TCRdb to the early 2020s). The library was obtained by the immunoSEQ multiplex PCR assay. TCRdb carries this immuneACCESS record with in-frame sequences only. Its versions omit some clonotypes, under half of them owing to an unresolved V gene in the studies checked, with the rest unexplained. Across this sample there are a few hundred thousand clones, with around 90% seen only once. 0.85% to 1% of the sample rests with the top ten. Sequencing input: peripheral blood. These receptors came from a woman aged 35 to 49 who had recovered from COVID-19.

The V and J genes are TRBV3-1 (or the pseudogene TRBV3-2) and TRBJ2-2, with a possible D match to TRBD2 (6 bases). Germline CDR1 reads LGHDT; CDR2 reads YNNKEL (reference sequence). The CDR3 loop spans 16 amino acids. V was shortened by 1 base and J by 8 bases, with 17 bases between the two germline ends. The CDR3 DNA follows: TGTGCCAGCAGCCAAGGGCTGCCCACCGCGGGGGGGGAGCTGTTTTTT. This translates into CASSQGLPTAGGELFF.

This chain joins TRBV10-3 and TRBJ2-7; TRBD2 agrees at 9 bases. The germline V gene encodes CDR1 ENHRY and CDR2 SYGVKD. V was clipped by 0 bases and J by 7 bases; unmatched bases: 13. This CDR3 region has 17 residues. The CDR3 nucleotides read TGTGCCATCAGTGAGTCGCTGACTAGTAGCGGGAGAGGTGAGCAGTACTTC. Its translation is CAISESLTSSGRGEQYF.

The chain joins TRBV3-1 (or the pseudogene TRBV3-2) to TRBJ2-5; 10 nucleotides align to TRBD2. The V and J ends lost 5 bases and 3 bases, in that order; junction bases with no gene match: 9. This CDR3 has 16 amino acids. The germline gives CDR1 LGHDT, CDR2 YNNKEL (reference sequence). CDR3 region: CASSSRPSGRKETQYF. CDR3 bases: TGTGCCAGCAGCTCCCGTCCTAGCGGGAGAAAAGAGACCCAGTACTTC.

The chain has TRBV4-1 and TRBJ1-4, with D perhaps TRBD1 (5 bases). V gave up 0 bases and J gave up 5 bases, with 13 bases separating them. This CDR3 comprises 16 residues. Looked up from germline, CDR1 is MGHRA and CDR2 is YSYEKL. For the CDR3, the DNA is TGCGCCAGCAGCCAAGATCACGACAGCCTAAATGAAAAACTGTTTTTT. Translated: CASSQDHDSLNEKLFF.

The chain combines TRBV18 with TRBJ1-2; 9 bases are a match to TRBD1. Trimming at V came to 5 bases and at J to 5 bases, leaving 12 bases not matched to a gene. The CDR3 covers 16 residues. In germline, CDR1 is KGHSH, CDR2 LQKENI. CDR3 protein: CASSSDRGRSAYGYTF. The CDR3 DNA follows: TGTGCCAGCTCATCGGACAGGGGACGATCTGCTTATGGCTACACCTTC.

The J gene is TRBJ2-1, the V gene TRBV7-2; 9 nucleotides agree with TRBD1. V was clipped by 4 bases and J by 3 bases; unmatched bases: 7. The CDR3 spans 16 residues. Germline V lookup: CDR1 SGHTA, CDR2 FQGNSA. Here the CDR3 DNA reads TGTGCCAGCAGCTCGTCCGGGACAGGGATCTACAATGAGCAGTTCTTC. Protein sequence: CASSSSGTGIYNEQFF.

The rearrangement uses TRBV7-8 and TRBJ1-3, with D uncertain. V lost 2 bases, J lost 1 base, and 6 bases lay in between. The CDR3 has 14 amino acids. Germline assignment: CDR1 SGHVS and CDR2 FQNEAQ. CDR3 loop: CASSLRRSGNTIYF. CDR3 nucleotide sequence: TGTGCCAGCAGCTTAAGGAGGTCTGGAAACACCATATATTTT. Variable domain in full (rest from reference TRBV7-8 and TRBJ1-3): GAGVSQSPRYKVAKRGQDVALRCDPISGHVSLFWYQQALGQGPEFLTYFQNEAQLDKSGLPSDRFFAERPEGSVSTLKIQRTQQEDSAVYLCASSLRRSGNTIYFGEGSWLTVV.

The chain links TRBV20-1 to TRBJ2-1; TRBD2 might be the D (5 bases). The CDR3 runs to 10 residues. Germline assignment: CDR1 DFQATT and CDR2 SNEGSKA (reference sequence). The V gene lost 6 bases and the J gene lost 8 bases, with 8 bases spanning the gap. CDR3 coding DNA: TGCAGTGCGACGCGGGATGAGCAGTTCTTC. Translation: CSATRDEQFF.

This clone was seen just once. The chain uses TRBV10-3 and TRBJ1-4; TRBD1 matches 8 bases. J was trimmed by 6 bases and V by 4 bases; bases with no gene match: 4. The germline V gene encodes CDR1 ENHRY and CDR2 SYGVKD. This CDR3 region has 14 residues. The CDR3 coding sequence is TGTGCCATCAGTGCGACAGGGGTTGATGAAAAACTGTTTTTT. It translates to CAISATGVDEKLFF.

The chain couples TRBV11-2 to TRBJ2-3, with 15 bases fitting TRBD2. The V gene's germline CDR1 is SGHAT and CDR2 FQNNGV. The CDR3 has 18 amino acids. Unmatched junction bases numbered 6, after V lost 1 base and J lost 4 bases. This chain's CDR3 is CASSLALGLAGGADTQYF. The CDR3 region has the DNA TGTGCCAGCAGCTTAGCCCTTGGACTAGCGGGAGGGGCAGATACGCAGTATTTT.

The CDR3 coding sequence is TGTGCCAGCAGCAAGGGGAGGCCTAACCACAATGAGCAGTTCTTC. Residues: CASSKGRPNHNEQFF. The chain couples TRBV21-1 to TRBJ2-1; the D call of TRBD2 is as the table states it, not checked on the DNA. TRBV21-1 is a recognized pseudogene. The CDR3 totals 15 residues.

The chain carries TRBV19 and TRBJ2-7; D gene uncertain. V shed 5 bases and J shed 0 bases, with 5 bases lying between them. CDR1 is LNHDA and CDR2 is SQIVND in the germline V gene (reference sequence). The CDR3 has 12 residues. The CDR3 nucleotides are TGTGCCAGTAGTGACAACTCCTACGAGCAGTACTTC. Translation gives CASSDNSYEQYF.

The V and J genes are TRBV5-4 and TRBJ2-3; TRBD1 matches 7 bases. After removal of 5 bases from V and 4 bases from J, the junction contained 4 bases not matched to a gene. CDR1 is SGHNT and CDR2 is YYREEE in the germline V gene (reference sequence). This CDR3 has 13 residues. In nucleotides, the CDR3 is TGTGCCAGCAGTTTGCAGGGGGCAGATACGCAGTATTTT. It is translated as CASSLQGADTQYF.

This clone was recorded only once. The chain uses TRBV30 and TRBJ2-7, with 9 bases fitting TRBD2. CDR3 size: 15 residues. The V gene's germline CDR1 is GTSNPN and CDR2 SVGIG (reference sequence). V lost 8 bases to trimming and J lost 7 bases; unmatched junction nucleotides: 18. In nucleotides, the CDR3 is TGTGCCCAGGATGCGGGGGGGGGTCGGACTGGGGAGCAGTACTTC. Translation gives CAQDAGGGRTGEQYF.

The V call is TRBV24-1, the J call TRBJ2-1; D might be TRBD2 (5 bases). V was clipped by 5 bases and J by 10 bases, with 14 bases between them. Germline CDR1 KGHDR, CDR2 SFDVKD. The CDR3 extends over 13 amino acids. The CDR3 DNA follows: TGTGCCACCAGTGGGTCAGGTGGACTGGAGCAGTTCTTC. Translated: CATSGSGGLEQFF.

This clone has more than one count but fewer than ten. The chain joins TRBV9 to TRBJ1-2; 8 nucleotides agree with TRBD1. The V gene end was trimmed by 0 bases and the J gene end by 2 bases; junction bases not matched to a gene: 6. Germline V CDR1 and CDR2: SGDLS, YYNGEE. This CDR3 spans 16 amino acids. CDR3 amino acids: CASSVGTGMANYGYTF. In nucleotides, the CDR3 is TGTGCCAGCAGCGTAGGGACAGGGATGGCAAACTATGGCTACACCTTC.